The 7 T cell receptor beta chains below come from one sample, sequenced in a study of cytomegalovirus exposure and HLA in healthy donors. 60 Vbeta and 13 Jbeta primers were used in PCR. Assay used: immunoSEQ multiplex PCR; TCRdb lists only in-frame clones, some missing. The sample consists of about 130,000 clones, approximately 10% of them appearing once. The source material was PBMCs. The receptors come from a woman between 18 and 29 years old in good health and CMV-seropositive.

V usage is TRBV5-4 and J usage is TRBJ2-7; 9 positions agree with TRBD1. J was trimmed by 2 bases and V by 4 bases; bases with no gene match: 4. Germline lookup yields CDR1 SGHNT and CDR2 YYREEE (reference sequence). This CDR3 spans 14 amino acids. The CDR3 DNA is TGTGCCAGCAGCCCCGGGACAGGGCCCTACGAGCAGTACTTC. The encoded protein is CASSPGTGPYEQYF.

V usage is TRBV2 and J usage is TRBJ2-1, with TRBD2 matching 8 bases. Germline V lookup: CDR1 SNHLY, CDR2 FYNNEI. CDR3 size: 20 residues. The ends lost 3 bases at V and 2 bases at J; junction bases unmatched: 18. The CDR3 bases are TGTGCCAGCAGTGACCCACCCGGAGCGGGAGTGGACCCTGCCTACAATGAGCAGTTCTTC. Residues: CASSDPPGAGVDPAYNEQFF.

The chain joins TRBV7-9 to TRBJ1-2; tentatively, D is TRBD1 (5 bases). Looked up from germline, CDR1 is SEHNR and CDR2 is FQNEAQ (reference sequence). Trimming shortened V by 1 base and J by 2 bases, and 8 bases separated the two germline ends. CDR3 length equals 14 residues. The chain's CDR3 is CASSLGGENYGYTF. The CDR3 DNA reads as TGTGCCAGCAGCTTAGGGGGCGAGAACTATGGCTACACCTTC.

The chain recombines TRBV7-8 with TRBJ2-7, with TRBD2 matching 9 bases. The CDR3 has 14 amino acids. The V gene's germline CDR1 is SGHVS and CDR2 FQNEAQ. J gave up 1 base and V 5 bases, and 3 bases lay outside the gene matches. The CDR3 bases are TGTGCCAGCAGCCGACTAGCGGTTTCCTACGAGCAGTACTTC. Its translation is CASSRLAVSYEQYF.

This clone was found a few times. The J gene is TRBJ1-2, the V gene TRBV5-1; D is perhaps TRBD1 (5 bases). The CDR3 length is 13 residues. V was cut by 0 bases and J by 7 bases, with 10 bases left in between. The germline gives CDR1 SGHRS, CDR2 YFSETQ. CDR3: CASSLEDGAGYTF. The CDR3 DNA reads TGCGCCAGCAGCTTGGAGGATGGGGCTGGCTACACCTTC.

This clone came up a few times. The J gene is TRBJ2-3, the V gene TRBV27; perhaps TRBD2 as D (5 bases). CDR3 length: 13 amino acids. The V gene's germline CDR1 is MNHEY and CDR2 SMNVEV (reference sequence). Trimming pared 6 bases from V and 2 bases from J, leaving 9 bases between. The CDR3 sequence is CASRKRTTDTQYF. CDR3 DNA: TGTGCCAGCAGAAAGCGGACCACAGATACGCAGTATTTT.

The rearrangement joins TRBV4-2 to TRBJ2-7; 12 bases map to TRBD2. Per germline, CDR1 LGHNA and CDR2 YNFKEQ. The CDR3 is 16 residues long. V gave up 3 bases and J gave up 1 base; unmatched junction bases: 4. DNA for the CDR3: TGTGCCAGCAGCCAGGGACTAGCGGGTGTTTCCTACGAGCAGTACTTC. It specifies CASSQGLAGVSYEQYF.